Below, 19 T cell receptor beta chains from the same sample are listed, as sequenced in a study of T-cell reconstitution after alpha-beta-depleted transplantation in children (dated by TCRdb to about 2016). Interpreted using the paper, the treatment or condition label stands for: allogeneic hematopoietic cell transplantation with graft depleted of TCRalphabeta T cells and CD19 B cells. Libraries were made using PCR. Sequencing was performed on an Illumina HiSeq 2500. Molecular barcoding was employed in the preparation of TCR libraries, with unique molecular identifiers being used to normalize TCRbeta repertoire quantification. TCRdb passed the public sequencing reads through fastp at Q25 and MiXCR, retaining productive beta sequences. Rows with a matching CDR3 protein are joined into one entry that keeps the most common DNA and genes. The sample yields some 450,000 distinct CDR3 sequences; around two fifths were counted once. Of the sample, around 29% is held by the ten largest clones.

The sequences come from PBMCs, collected before TCRalphabeta/CD19-depleted stem cell transplant. The source is a girl aged 2 to 10 with aplastic anemia, due to receive a stem cell transplant.

This clonotype was detected a few times. The chain has TRBV29-1 and TRBJ2-1, with D perhaps TRBD2 (6 bases). The CDR3 sequence is 12 residues long. The ends were cut back, 5 bases at V and 6 bases at J, with 11 bases in the middle. Germline lookup yields CDR1 SQVTM and CDR2 ANQGSEA. CDR3 in amino acids: CSVSTSINEQFF. The CDR3 DNA is TGCAGCGTTTCCACTAGCATCAATGAGCAGTTCTTC.

This clonotype was counted many times. The chain employs TRBV5-1 and TRBJ2-3, with 7 bases matching TRBD2. CDR3 size: 18 residues. The germline V gene has CDR1 SGHRS and CDR2 YFSETQ. The V gene end was trimmed by 3 bases and the J gene end by 1 base; junction bases not matched to a gene: 14. CDR3 in amino acids: CASSYRPSGPGGTDTQYF. In DNA form, the CDR3 reads TGCGCCAGCAGCTATCGCCCTAGCGGTCCGGGTGGCACAGATACGCAGTATTTT.

V is TRBV7-3 and J is TRBJ2-5; TRBD1 is a possible D gene (6 bases). With 5 bases removed from V and 1 base from J, the gap between germline ends came to 17 bases. The CDR3 contains 16 residues. Germline V gene data show CDR1 as SGHTA and CDR2 as FQGTGA. CDR3 in DNA: TGTGCCAGCAGCGCGACTTTTCGGGACACCCAAGAGACCCAGTACTTC. Translating gives CASSATFRDTQETQYF.

V gene TRBV12-3 or TRBV12-4 combines with J gene TRBJ2-1, with D perhaps matching TRBD2 (6 bases). This CDR3 is 15 amino acids long. V shed 4 bases and J shed 3 bases, with 13 bases lying between them. The CDR3: CASSSGGYGYNEQFF. Written as DNA, the CDR3 is TGTGCCAGCAGTTCAGGAGGGTATGGCTACAATGAGCAGTTCTTC.

This clonotype has a handful of counts. The chain couples TRBV4-1 to TRBJ2-2; 11 positions match TRBD2. Trimming removed 6 bases from V and 6 bases from J; junction bases left unmatched: 3. This CDR3 region has 14 residues. Germline CDR1 is MGHRA and CDR2 is YSYEKL. The CDR3 sequence is CASRGTSGAGELFF. In DNA, the CDR3 is TGCGCCAGCAGGGGGACTAGCGGCGCCGGGGAGCTGTTTTTT.

The chain is built from TRBV12-3 or TRBV12-4 and TRBJ1-3; 7 positions agree with TRBD1. The CDR3 has 17 residues. Trimming removed 4 bases from V and 2 bases from J; junction bases left unmatched: 11. The CDR3 nucleotides read TGTGCCAGCAGTTCCCCTCTCGGGACAGCAACTGGAAACACCATATATTTT. This sequence encodes CASSSPLGTATGNTIYF.

The chain links TRBV25-1 to TRBJ2-1, with TRBD2 matching 7 bases. Germline V gives CDR1 MGHDK, CDR2 SYGVNS. V lost 4 bases, J lost 9 bases, and 12 bases stayed unmatched. The CDR3 has 15 residues. The CDR3 DNA follows: TGTGCCAGCAGTGCATCTAGCGGCCCGTCGGGTGAGCAGTTCTTC. This gives the protein CASSASSGPSGEQFF.

This chain links TRBV20-1 with TRBJ2-3, with D possibly being TRBD2 (6 bases). The CDR3 has 14 amino acids. From germline, CDR1 is DFQATT and CDR2 SNEGSKA (reference sequence). The V end lost 0 bases, the J end lost 6 bases, and 13 bases lay between the germline ends. The CDR3 sequence is CSARDLRGVDTQYF. The CDR3 DNA sequence: TGCAGTGCTAGAGACCTGCGGGGAGTCGATACGCAGTATTTT.

This chain connects TRBV30 to TRBJ1-2; the D gene is possibly TRBD1 (6 bases). The CDR3 totals 14 residues. Germline CDR1 GTSNPN, CDR2 SVGIG (reference sequence). V was cut by 2 bases and J by 3 bases, with 13 bases left in between. CDR3 sequence reads: CAWSPGGAHYGYTF. CDR3 nucleotide sequence: TGTGCCTGGAGTCCCGGGGGCGCGCACTATGGCTACACCTTC.

The rearrangement uses TRBV18 and TRBJ2-7; TRBD1 agrees at 9 bases. The CDR3 is 14 amino acids. Trimming removed 6 bases from V and 9 bases from J; junction bases left unmatched: 12. CDR1 is KGHSH, CDR2 LQKENI, per germline. The CDR3 sequence is CASSDRQGGTGQYF. The CDR3 DNA is TGTGCCAGCTCCGACCGACAGGGGGGGACCGGGCAGTACTTC.

V is TRBV3-1 and J is TRBJ2-2; 10 bases line up with TRBD2. With V trimmed by 10 bases and J by 0 bases, 20 bases remained unmatched. Germline CDR1 reads LGHDT; CDR2 reads YNNKEL (reference sequence). The CDR3 is 20 residues long. The CDR3 loop reads CATTQEDPLAGDTNTGELFF. The CDR3 DNA follows: TGTGCCACCACCCAAGAAGATCCGCTAGCGGGAGATACGAACACCGGGGAGCTGTTTTTT. The complete variable domain, with remaining parts taken from reference TRBV3-1 and TRBJ2-2, reads DTAVSQTPKYLVTQMGNDKSIKCEQNLGHDTMYWYKQDSKKFLKIMFSYNNKELIINETVPNRFSPKSPDKAHLNLHINSLELGDSAVYFCATTQEDPLAGDTNTGELFFGEGSRLTVL.

The CDR3 reads CASSPRVVGNTIYF. The CDR3 bases are TGTGCCAGCAGTCCCAGGGTAGTAGGAAACACCATATATTTT. The chain is built from TRBV28 and TRBJ1-3, with D maybe TRBD1 (5 bases). V lost 5 bases to trimming and J lost 4 bases, with 12 bases between them. The CDR3 length is 14 residues. Germline V gene lookup returns CDR1 MDHEN and CDR2 SYDVKM.

This sequence joins TRBV6-4 and TRBJ2-1; D possibly corresponds to TRBD2 (6 bases). This CDR3 is 16 amino acids long. CDR1 MRHNA and CDR2 SNTAGT come from the germline V gene. The V gene lost 3 bases and the J gene lost 6 bases, with 18 bases spanning the gap. The CDR3 protein is CASSDPSGLRFNEQFF. CDR3 sequence (DNA): TGTGCCAGCAGTGATCCCTCGGGACTTAGGTTCAATGAGCAGTTCTTC.

There are many counts of this clonotype. The J gene is TRBJ1-2, the V gene TRBV5-1, with TRBD1 as a possible D gene (6 bases). This CDR3 spans 18 amino acids. V dropped 0 bases and J dropped 1 base, with 19 bases sitting between them. Germline V gene lookup returns CDR1 SGHRS and CDR2 YFSETQ. The CDR3 reads CASSLVLIDRNSNYGYTF. The CDR3 DNA is TGCGCCAGCAGCTTGGTCCTAATTGACAGGAACAGTAACTATGGCTACACCTTC.

In this sample, this clonotype turned up many times. The chain couples TRBV12-3 or TRBV12-4 to TRBJ2-1; 13 positions match TRBD2. CDR3 length: 16 residues. V trimming: 5 bases; J trimming: 5 bases; junction bases outside the gene matches: 6. CDR3 nucleotide sequence: TGTGCCAGCAGTCCCGAACTAGCGGGAGGGAACAATGAGCAGTTCTTC. Translating it yields CASSPELAGGNNEQFF.

The chain joins TRBV5-6 to TRBJ1-1, with 8 bases fitting TRBD1. The CDR3 spans 15 residues. V was clipped by 1 base and J by 5 bases; unmatched bases: 7. CDR1 and CDR2 from the germline V gene are SGHDT and YYEEEE. The CDR3 here is CASSLFNRGDTEAFF. CDR3 sequence (DNA): TGTGCCAGCAGCTTGTTCAACAGGGGGGATACTGAAGCTTTCTTT.

The rearrangement joins TRBV10-3 to TRBJ1-1; 7 bases map to TRBD1. V lost 8 bases to trimming and J lost 3 bases; unmatched junction nucleotides: 9. Per germline, CDR1 ENHRY and CDR2 SYGVKD. There are 14 residues in the CDR3. In nucleotides, the CDR3 is TGTGCCATCGGGTCCAGGGGGGTAGACACTGAAGCTTTCTTT. Amino acid sequence: CAIGSRGVDTEAFF.

The genes are TRBV27 and TRBJ2-1, with 7 nucleotides matching TRBD2. The V gene's germline CDR1 is MNHEY and CDR2 SMNVEV (reference sequence). The CDR3 loop spans 15 amino acids. V lost 0 bases to trimming and J lost 4 bases; unmatched junction nucleotides: 3. CDR3 sequence: CASSLSAGAYNEQFF. The CDR3 nucleotides are TGTGCCAGCAGTTTATCTGCGGGAGCTTACAATGAGCAGTTCTTC.

With respect to this clonotype: A read error may be the cause here, since a much bigger clone is one base away. The J gene is TRBJ2-7, the V gene TRBV21-1. TRBV21-1 is a known pseudogene. This CDR3 contains 11 residues. CDR3 sequence reads: CASSKAHEQYF. CDR3 in DNA: TGTGCCAGCAGCAAAGCCCACGAGCAGTACTTC.